This T cell receptor (beta chain) is drawn from a study of molecular identifiers for immune sequencing clone quantification. From around 18,000 to 910,000 sorted cells, naive CD8 libraries were generated with 10%, 30% or 50% RNA. Turning to this clonotype: A much larger clonotype is one base distant, so this may be a read error.

The CDR3 spans 17 residues. The V gene's germline CDR1 is SEHNR and CDR2 FQNEAQ (reference sequence). V was cut by 1 base and J by 4 bases, with 20 bases left in between. TCRdb itself ran the PCR reads through MiXCR, one entry per CDR3 protein. Of under 85,000 distinct CDR3 sequences in the sample, 15% to 20% were seen once. The TCR comes from a human donor in good health. Some libraries in this study had Jurkat cell RNA spiked in. The specimen was naive CD8+ T cells from blood, with Jurkat cell RNA spiked in. As for subset: FACS-sorted CD8+CD4-CCR7+CD45RA+ naive T cells. V and J are TRBV7-9 and TRBJ2-7; possible D gene TRBD2, 7 bases. CDR3 amino acids: CASSLGGATGGRYEQYF. In DNA form, the CDR3 reads TGTGCCAGCAGCTTAGGGGGGGCTACTGGCGGGAGATACGAGCAGTACTTC.